The 27 T cell receptor beta chains in this list originate from one sample, sequenced in a study of T-cell memory formation after mild COVID-19 listed by TCRdb under 2021. Library generation was performed with 5' RACE. TCRdb names Illumina NovaSeq 6000 as the instrument used. The raw public reads went through TCRdb reprocessing: fastp at Q25, MiXCR clone calling, in-frame beta chains kept. Entries are consolidated by CDR3 protein sequence, retaining the most common genes and DNA. Here the sample has roughly 240,000 distinct CDR3 sequences; 15% to 17% occur a single time. The leading ten clones occupy 2.1% of the sample. Specimen: PBMCs or a T cell subset sorted from them (not recorded which). All receptors derive from an adult woman who had mild COVID-19 (a few samples of this study predate the infection). The sample titles of this study are shuffled in the database, so cell type and time point are left out; the donor was told from shared clones.

This chain links TRBV29-1 with TRBJ2-5; no clear D. The CDR3 covers 13 residues. Germline lookup yields CDR1 SQVTM and CDR2 ANQGSEA. The germline V and J ends were trimmed by 3 bases and 2 bases, with 10 bases remaining between them. The CDR3 here is CSVDTSLQETQYF. The CDR3 bases are TGCAGCGTTGATACCTCCCTACAAGAGACCCAGTACTTC.

This clonotype was observed a few times. This chain uses TRBV7-9 with TRBJ1-1; D is unresolved. Germline CDR1 reads SEHNR; CDR2 reads FQNEAQ (reference sequence). With 2 bases removed from V and 1 base from J, the gap between germline ends came to 8 bases. The CDR3 extends over 14 amino acids. The chain's CDR3 is CASSLTVANTEAFF. The CDR3 coding sequence is TGTGCCAGCAGCTTAACAGTGGCGAACACTGAAGCTTTCTTT.

This clonotype was detected only a few times. This sequence joins TRBV18 and TRBJ2-6; 9 nucleotides align to TRBD1. After removal of 0 bases from V and 0 bases from J, the junction contained 15 bases not matched to a gene. CDR1 KGHSH and CDR2 LQKENI come from the germline V gene. CDR3 length equals 22 residues. The CDR3 sequence is CASSPPRQGDKAVSSGANVLTF. DNA of the CDR3: TGTGCCAGCTCACCACCCCGACAGGGGGATAAGGCTGTGTCCTCTGGGGCCAACGTCCTGACTTTC. Full variable domain (remainder filled in from reference TRBV18 and TRBJ2-6): NAGVMQNPRHLVRRRGQEARLRCSPMKGHSHVYWYRQLPEEGLKFMVYLQKENIIDESGMPKERFSAEFPKEGPSILRIQQVVRGDSAAYFCASSPPRQGDKAVSSGANVLTFGAGSRLTVL.

This clonotype was seen at least ten times. The chain has TRBV7-2 and TRBJ2-2; possibly TRBD1 for D (5 bases). Germline loops: CDR1 SGHTA, CDR2 FQGNSA. V was shortened by 1 base and J by 6 bases, with 6 bases between the two germline ends. The length of the CDR3 is 13 residues. CDR3 bases: TGTGCCAGCAGCTTAGACAGGCCCGGGGAGCTGTTTTTT. Translation: CASSLDRPGELFF.

The rearrangement links TRBV6-1 to TRBJ2-2, with TRBD1 identical over 8 bases. The CDR3 extends over 18 amino acids. The J segment lost 4 bases and the V segment lost 3 bases, leaving 13 bases of the junction unmatched. CDR1 and CDR2 (germline): MNHNS, SASEGT. Here the CDR3 reads CASSERLTGAGSTGELFF. In nucleotides, the CDR3 is TGTGCCAGCAGTGAGAGGTTGACAGGGGCTGGTAGCACCGGGGAGCTGTTTTTT.

This clonotype showed up just a few times. The chain employs TRBV20-1 and TRBJ1-2; TRBD1 agrees at 12 bases. The trim removed 2 bases at V and 4 bases at J, leaving 8 bases unmatched. CDR1 is DFQATT and CDR2 is SNEGSKA in the germline V gene (reference sequence). The CDR3 consists of 16 residues. The CDR3, as DNA: TGCAGTGCTAGAAGGCCCGGGACAGGGGGCCCCTATGGCTACACCTTC. Its protein is CSARRPGTGGPYGYTF.

This clonotype was counted only a few times. The chain has TRBV7-9 and TRBJ1-5, with 9 positions matching TRBD1. The ends lost 3 bases at V and 11 bases at J; junction bases unmatched: 2. The CDR3 loop spans 12 amino acids. CDR1 SEHNR and CDR2 FQNEAQ come from the germline V gene (reference sequence). CDR3 region: CASSFGTGTQHF. CDR3 coding DNA: TGTGCCAGCAGCTTCGGGACAGGGACCCAGCATTTT.

The chain recombines TRBV6-5 with TRBJ1-2, with 10 positions matching TRBD1. Trimming took 0 bases from V and 8 from J; bases not matched to a gene: 9. Germline V gene sequence: CDR1 MNHEY, CDR2 SVGAGI. This CDR3 region has 16 residues. The CDR3 DNA sequence: TGTGCCAGCAGTTACTCCCTTGGACAGGGGGGAGGCGGCTACACCTTC. This sequence encodes CASSYSLGQGGGGYTF.

DNA of the CDR3: TGTGCCAGCAGCGATACGGGCTCTGGGGCCAACGTCCTGACTTTC. It translates to CASSDTGSGANVLTF. The chain is built from TRBV7-9 and TRBJ2-6; D is ambiguous. The V gene's germline CDR1 is SEHNR and CDR2 FQNEAQ (reference sequence). This CDR3 is built from 15 residues. V was pared by 5 bases and J by 0 bases, with 8 bases between. Complete variable domain (other parts from reference TRBV7-9 and TRBJ2-6): DTGVSQNPRHKITKRGQNVTFRCDPISEHNRLYWYRQTLGQGPEFLTYFQNEAQLEKSRLLSDRFSAERPKGSFSTLEIQRTEQGDSAMYLCASSDTGSGANVLTFGAGSRLTVL.

The table lists this clonotype with many counts. The chain combines TRBV20-1 with TRBJ1-6; a possible D gene is TRBD1 (5 bases). Germline V gene lookup returns CDR1 DFQATT and CDR2 SNEGSKA (reference sequence). V dropped 0 bases and J dropped 11 bases, with 14 bases sitting between them. The CDR3 spans 14 residues. For the CDR3, the DNA is TGCAGTGCTAGAGATCCCAGGGCAGGGACACCCCTCCACTTT. It codes for CSARDPRAGTPLHF.

Many counts were recorded for this clonotype. This rearrangement joins TRBV5-1 to TRBJ2-3, with TRBD2 identical over 10 bases. Germline V gives CDR1 SGHRS, CDR2 YFSETQ. The V gene end was trimmed by 4 bases and the J gene end by 0 bases; junction bases not matched to a gene: 8. There are 17 residues in the CDR3. The CDR3 nucleotides are TGCGCCAGCAGCGCGTCTAGCGGGGGTCTGAGCACAGATACGCAGTATTTT. Protein product: CASSASSGGLSTDTQYF.

This clonotype was seen only a few times. The chain carries TRBV4-2 and TRBJ1-5, with D tentatively TRBD1 (6 bases). The CDR3 extends over 16 amino acids. The V and J ends lost 2 bases and 5 bases respectively, with 16 bases between them. The V gene's germline CDR1 is LGHNA and CDR2 YNFKEQ. CDR3 bases: TGTGCCAGCAGCCAATTAGACACGGACAGAGATCAGCCCCAGCATTTT. This translates into CASSQLDTDRDQPQHF.

Only a few counts were recorded for this clonotype. The chain is built from TRBV15 and TRBJ1-6, with unresolved D. This CDR3 comprises 16 residues. V lost 3 bases, J lost 4 bases, and 13 bases lay in between. CDR1 LNHNV and CDR2 YYDKDF come from the germline V gene (reference sequence). The DNA for the CDR3 is TGTGCCACCAGCAGGAATCGGGAGGAGTATAATTCACCCCTCCACTTT. The encoded protein is CATSRNREEYNSPLHF.

The chain links TRBV12-3 or TRBV12-4 to TRBJ2-2; TRBD1 matches at 10 bases. V gave up 5 bases and J gave up 6 bases; unmatched junction bases: 9. The CDR3 consists of 16 residues. DNA of the CDR3: TGTGCCAGCAGTGATCCCGGGACAGGGGTTTCCGGGGAGCTGTTTTTT. Protein sequence: CASSDPGTGVSGELFF.

This clonotype was recorded at least ten times. J is TRBJ2-7 and V is TRBV3-1; 13 bases agree with TRBD2. After removal of 0 bases from V and 8 bases from J, the junction contained 7 bases not matched to a gene. Germline-derived CDR1 and CDR2 are LGHDT and YNNKEL (reference sequence). CDR3 length: 16 residues. The CDR3 DNA is TGTGCCAGCAGCCAAGATCGTAAACTAGCGGGGGGGCAGCAGTACTTC. Translated: CASSQDRKLAGGQQYF.

The chain has TRBV5-6 and TRBJ2-7, with no clear D. Per the germline V gene, CDR1 is SGHDT and CDR2 is YYEEEE. The CDR3 covers 13 residues. The V end lost 2 bases, the J end lost 6 bases, and 12 bases lay between the germline ends. DNA of the CDR3: TGTGCCAGCAGCTTCCTCCCGACTGGCGAGCAGTACTTC. It translates to CASSFLPTGEQYF.

This clonotype was observed a handful of times. This sequence joins TRBV18 and TRBJ2-1; D is possibly TRBD1 (7 bases). CDR1 is KGHSH and CDR2 is LQKENI in the germline V gene. Trimming took 4 bases from V and 6 from J, leaving 10 bases between them. CDR3 size: 13 residues. CDR3 sequence: CASSRQGGNEQFF. The CDR3 DNA sequence: TGTGCCAGCTCACGACAGGGAGGCAATGAGCAGTTCTTC.

The CDR3 sequence is CASSSTTGGPQTMRWRFF. Here the CDR3 DNA reads TGTGCCAGCAGTTCCACGACGGGAGGACCCCAAACAATGAGGTGGAGGTTCTTC. The rearrangement links TRBV27 to TRBJ2-1, with TRBD2 matching 7 bases. CDR1 and CDR2 from the germline V gene are MNHEY and SMNVEV (reference sequence). J lost 15 bases, V lost 4 bases, and 27 bases had no gene match. The CDR3 is 18 amino acids.

The genes are TRBV25-1 and TRBJ2-2; perhaps D is TRBD1 or TRBD2 (5 bases each). The V and J ends lost 5 bases and 0 bases respectively, with 10 bases between them. CDR1 and CDR2 (germline): MGHDK, SYGVNS. The CDR3 runs to 15 residues. The CDR3 region is CASSRGLANTGELFF. In DNA form, the CDR3 reads TGTGCCAGCAGTCGGGGCCTCGCGAACACCGGGGAGCTGTTTTTT.

The chain couples TRBV12-3 or TRBV12-4 to TRBJ1-3; 7 nucleotides align to TRBD1. The ends lost 1 base at V and 4 bases at J; junction bases unmatched: 4. The CDR3 covers 15 residues. In DNA form, the CDR3 reads TGTGCCAGCAGTTTAGACAGGGGTGCGGGAAACACCATATATTTT. Protein: CASSLDRGAGNTIYF.

The chain is built from TRBV12-3 or TRBV12-4 and TRBJ1-2; no clear D. This CDR3 contains 14 residues. V lost 9 bases to trimming and J lost 0 bases, with 14 bases between them. In DNA, the CDR3 is TGTGCCAGTTTTAAGGCAGTCGCTAACTATGGCTACACCTTC. Amino acid sequence: CASFKAVANYGYTF.

This clonotype turned up a few times. The genes are TRBV6-5 and TRBJ1-1; D might be TRBD1 (5 bases). The V and J ends lost 5 bases and 8 bases respectively, with 30 bases between them. This CDR3 is built from 18 residues. Looked up from germline, CDR1 is MNHEY and CDR2 is SVGAGI. CDR3: CASSRLPVSWGVQAEAFF. CDR3 coding DNA: TGTGCCAGCAGTCGCTTGCCCGTGTCCTGGGGGGTACAAGCCGAAGCTTTCTTT.

This clonotype came up a few times. The chain combines TRBV5-1 with TRBJ2-5, with D unresolved. The CDR3 spans 12 residues. Germline V CDR1 and CDR2: SGHRS, YFSETQ. V lost 7 bases and J 5 bases, leaving 12 bases between the germline ends. For the CDR3, the DNA is TGCGCCAGCCGACCATCGATGGAGACCCAGTACTTC. It translates to CASRPSMETQYF.

This clonotype was detected only a few times. This chain links TRBV7-2 with TRBJ2-1; no reliable D call. The CDR3 is made up of 12 amino acids. Germline lookup yields CDR1 SGHTA and CDR2 FQGNSA. CDR3 loop: CLSEKAYNEQFF. In DNA, the CDR3 is TGTTTGTCAGAAAAGGCCTACAATGAGCAGTTCTTC.

This chain joins TRBV6-2 or TRBV6-3 and TRBJ2-7, with D unresolved. V shed 2 bases and J shed 3 bases, with 17 bases lying between them. The CDR3 covers 16 residues. Looked up from germline, CDR1 is MNHEY and CDR2 is SVGEGT. CDR3 protein: CASSYGPLELLYEQYF. The CDR3 nucleotides read TGTGCCAGCAGTTACGGCCCCCTAGAGCTACTCTACGAGCAGTACTTC.

The DNA for the CDR3 is TGCGCCAGCAGCCAGGGGGTAACTGAAGCTTTCTTT. It specifies CASSQGVTEAFF. The chain employs TRBV5-1 and TRBJ1-1, with TRBD1 matching 7 bases. Germline trimming cut 4 bases from V and 5 bases from J; bases unmatched to any gene: 2. The CDR3 has 12 residues. Germline V gene data show CDR1 as SGHRS and CDR2 as YFSETQ.

The chain employs TRBV7-9 and TRBJ2-1; 7 nucleotides agree with TRBD2. J was trimmed by 4 bases and V by 9 bases; bases with no gene match: 9. This CDR3 is 14 amino acids long. Germline V gene sequence: CDR1 SEHNR, CDR2 FQNEAQ (reference sequence). CDR3 in DNA: TGTGCCAGTATCGGGGGAGGGCCGTACAATGAGCAGTTCTTC. Translating it yields CASIGGGPYNEQFF.